This T cell receptor beta chain was sequenced for a study of T cells in Graves' hyperthyroidism and ophthalmopathy. At the level of the study: Before treatment of any kind, peripheral blood was taken at initial diagnosis.

This clonotype has ten or more counts. The antigen is unknown. Template material for amplifying TCR beta CDR3 regions consisted of RNA transcripts. Using the HTBI primer set, a first-round RT-PCR was run on the TCR CDR3. MiXCR, run by TCRdb on the multiplex PCR reads, gives a single entry per CDR3 protein. The sample yields 400,000 to 550,000 distinct CDR3 sequences, 13% to 15% seen once. Study-level results: Blood also held most thyroid clonotypes expanded beyond 0.001. A model using 13 V-J features told ophthalmopathy apart from stable hyperthyroidism. It was a median around 6 months before onset that the model predicted ophthalmopathy.

The CDR3 sequence is 19 residues long. Per the germline V gene, CDR1 is LNHDA and CDR2 is SQIVND (reference sequence). The V segment lost 1 base and the J segment 1 base; nucleotides outside the gene matches: 7. The V call is TRBV19, the J call TRBJ2-3; 14 nucleotides agree with TRBD2. This TCR derives from a woman aged 18-35 years with Graves' hyperthyroidism. What was sequenced was blood. CDR3 loop: CASSIAGTSGSRRTDTQYF. CDR3 bases: TGTGCCAGTAGTATAGCCGGGACTAGCGGGAGCCGCCGCACAGATACGCAGTATTTT.